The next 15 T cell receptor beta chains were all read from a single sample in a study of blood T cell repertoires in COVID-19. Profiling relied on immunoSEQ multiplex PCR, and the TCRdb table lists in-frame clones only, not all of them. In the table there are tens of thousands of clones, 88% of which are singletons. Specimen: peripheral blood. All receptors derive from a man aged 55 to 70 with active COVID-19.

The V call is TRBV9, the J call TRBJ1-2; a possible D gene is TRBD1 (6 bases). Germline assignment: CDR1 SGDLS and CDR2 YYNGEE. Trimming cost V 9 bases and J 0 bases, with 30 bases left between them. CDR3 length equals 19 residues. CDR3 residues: CATRTEPIGGSITNYGYTF. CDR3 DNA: TGTGCCACCCGGACAGAGCCTATTGGGGGCTCTATAACTAACTATGGCTACACCTTC. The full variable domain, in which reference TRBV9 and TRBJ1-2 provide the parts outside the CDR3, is DSGVTQTPKHLITATGQRVTLRCSPRSGDLSVYWYQQSLDQGLQFLIQYYNGEERAKGNILERFSAQQFPDLHSELNLSSLELGDSALYFCATRTEPIGGSITNYGYTFGSGTRLTVV.

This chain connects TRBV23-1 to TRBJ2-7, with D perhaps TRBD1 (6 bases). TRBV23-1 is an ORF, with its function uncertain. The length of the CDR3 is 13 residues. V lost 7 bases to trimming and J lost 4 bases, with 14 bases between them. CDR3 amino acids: CASTKQGRYEQYF. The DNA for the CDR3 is TGCGCCAGCACCAAACAGGGTCGGTACGAGCAGTACTTC.

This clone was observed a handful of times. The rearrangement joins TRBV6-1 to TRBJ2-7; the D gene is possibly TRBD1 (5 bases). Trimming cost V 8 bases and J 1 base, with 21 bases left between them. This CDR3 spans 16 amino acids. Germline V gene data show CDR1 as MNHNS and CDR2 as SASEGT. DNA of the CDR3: TGTGCCAGCCGTGCAGTGGGAAGGACACCTTCCTACGAGCAGTACTTC. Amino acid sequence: CASRAVGRTPSYEQYF.

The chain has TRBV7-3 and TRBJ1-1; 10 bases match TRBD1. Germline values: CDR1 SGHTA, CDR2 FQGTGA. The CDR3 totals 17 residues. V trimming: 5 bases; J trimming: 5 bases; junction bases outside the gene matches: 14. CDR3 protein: CASSTATGGVEGTEAFF. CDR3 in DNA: TGTGCCAGCAGCACCGCGACAGGGGGCGTCGAGGGGACTGAAGCTTTCTTT.

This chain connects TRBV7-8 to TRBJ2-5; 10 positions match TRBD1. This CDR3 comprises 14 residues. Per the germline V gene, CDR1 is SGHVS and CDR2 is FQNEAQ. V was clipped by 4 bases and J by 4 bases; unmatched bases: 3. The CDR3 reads CASSSTGGRETQYF. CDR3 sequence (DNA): TGTGCCAGCAGCTCGACAGGGGGCCGAGAGACCCAGTACTTC.

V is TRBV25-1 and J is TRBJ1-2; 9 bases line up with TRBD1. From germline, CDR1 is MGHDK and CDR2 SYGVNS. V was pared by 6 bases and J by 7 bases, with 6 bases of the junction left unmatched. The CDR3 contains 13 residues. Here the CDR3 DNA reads TGTGCCAGCAGACAGGGGGCAGGCGGTGGCTACACCTTC. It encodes CASRQGAGGGYTF.

CDR3 nucleotides: TGCGCCAGCGCCCCTGGCGGATCCTACGAGCAGTACTTC. As protein: CASAPGGSYEQYF. The chain joins TRBV5-1 to TRBJ2-7; D is uncertain. The germline V and J ends were trimmed by 7 bases and 1 base, with 12 bases remaining between them. The length of the CDR3 is 13 residues. CDR1 is SGHRS, CDR2 YFSETQ, per germline.

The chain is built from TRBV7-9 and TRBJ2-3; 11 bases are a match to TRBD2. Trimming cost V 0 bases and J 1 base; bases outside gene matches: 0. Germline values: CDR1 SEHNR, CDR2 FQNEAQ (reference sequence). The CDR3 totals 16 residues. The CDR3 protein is CASSLATSGGTDTQYF. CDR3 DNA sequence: TGTGCCAGCAGCTTAGCGACTAGCGGGGGCACAGATACGCAGTATTTT.

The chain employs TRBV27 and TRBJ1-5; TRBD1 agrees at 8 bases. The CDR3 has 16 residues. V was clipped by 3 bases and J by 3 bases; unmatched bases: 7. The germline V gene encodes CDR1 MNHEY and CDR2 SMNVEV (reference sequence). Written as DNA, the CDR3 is TGTGCCAGCAGTTTCCGATCCCAGGGGGCCAATCAGCCCCAGCATTTT. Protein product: CASSFRSQGANQPQHF.

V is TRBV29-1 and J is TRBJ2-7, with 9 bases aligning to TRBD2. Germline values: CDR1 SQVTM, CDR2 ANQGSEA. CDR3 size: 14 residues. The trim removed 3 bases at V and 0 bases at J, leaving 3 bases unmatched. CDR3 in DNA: TGCAGCGTTGAGGGTAGCGGGAGCTCCTACGAGCAGTACTTC. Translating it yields CSVEGSGSSYEQYF.

CDR3 region: CASSLSSQNNEQFF. For the CDR3, the DNA is TGTGCCAGCTCACTCTCAAGCCAAAACAATGAGCAGTTCTTC. The rearrangement links TRBV18 to TRBJ2-1, with D hard to call. Trimming removed 4 bases at V and 5 bases at J, with 12 bases between. This CDR3 region has 14 residues. Germline assignment: CDR1 KGHSH and CDR2 LQKENI.

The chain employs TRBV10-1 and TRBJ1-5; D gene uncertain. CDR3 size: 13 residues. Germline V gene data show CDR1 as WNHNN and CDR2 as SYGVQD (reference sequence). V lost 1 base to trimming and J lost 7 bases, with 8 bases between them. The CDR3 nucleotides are TGCGCCAGCAGTGAGTATACGGGACAGCCCCAGCATTTT. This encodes CASSEYTGQPQHF.

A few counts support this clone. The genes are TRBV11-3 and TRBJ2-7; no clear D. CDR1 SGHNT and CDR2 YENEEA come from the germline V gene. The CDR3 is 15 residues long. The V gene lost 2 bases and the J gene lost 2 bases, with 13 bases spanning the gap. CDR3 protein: CASSLSAATTYEQYF. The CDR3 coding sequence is TGTGCCAGCAGCTTATCGGCCGCCACTACCTACGAGCAGTACTTC.

The DNA of the CDR3 is TGTGCCAGCAGCTTGGTCAGGGTGATAACCTCTGGGGCCAACGTCCTGACTTTC. Amino acid sequence: CASSLVRVITSGANVLTF. This chain connects TRBV5-8 to TRBJ2-6; D may be TRBD1 (5 bases). The CDR3 runs to 18 residues. Trimming removed 0 bases from V and 0 bases from J, with 13 bases in between. CDR1 SGHTS and CDR2 YDEGEE come from the germline V gene.

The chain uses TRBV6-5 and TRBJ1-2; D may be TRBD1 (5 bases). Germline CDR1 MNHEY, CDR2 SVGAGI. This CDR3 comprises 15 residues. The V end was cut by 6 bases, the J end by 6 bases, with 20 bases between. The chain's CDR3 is CASRSTTGRVHGYTF. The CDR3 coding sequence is TGTGCCAGCAGATCCACCACGGGCAGGGTCCATGGCTACACCTTC.